One and the same sample provided the 8 T cell receptor beta chains below, sequenced in a study of control samples from healthy donors and cancer patients. Sequencing was performed with immunoSEQ multiplex PCR; in TCRdb, only in-frame clones are kept and a portion is missing. Among some 120,000 clones listed, about 91% were seen once. The source material was blood. The receptor set was obtained from a man between 18 and 35 years old in good health.

This clone came up a few times. The genes are TRBV2 and TRBJ1-5; perhaps TRBD1 as D (5 bases). The CDR3 has 14 residues. Looked up from germline, CDR1 is SNHLY and CDR2 is FYNNEI. V was clipped by 6 bases and J by 0 bases, with 9 bases between them. The CDR3 reads CASRGRVSNQPQHF. For the CDR3, the DNA is TGTGCCAGCAGGGGGCGAGTTAGCAATCAGCCCCAGCATTTT.

V is TRBV5-1 and J is TRBJ2-4; 9 positions agree with TRBD1. The CDR3 loop spans 15 amino acids. V lost 3 bases, J lost 8 bases, and 9 bases stayed unmatched. The V gene's germline CDR1 is SGHRS and CDR2 YFSETQ. The chain's CDR3 is CASSSTGTGSDIQYF. CDR3 sequence (DNA): TGCGCCAGCAGCTCCACCGGGACAGGGAGCGACATTCAGTACTTC.

This chain links TRBV12-3 or TRBV12-4 with TRBJ1-4; weak D call: TRBD1 (6 bases). The V end was cut by 6 bases, the J end by 6 bases, with 11 bases between. There are 13 residues in the CDR3. CDR3 nucleotides: TGTGCCAGCAGGGGGGCGGGGGATGAAAAACTGTTTTTT. Translated: CASRGAGDEKLFF.

The chain employs TRBV3-1 (or the pseudogene TRBV3-2) and TRBJ2-2, with 12 bases identical to TRBD1. Germline CDR1 is LGHDT and CDR2 is YNNKEL (reference sequence). The CDR3 totals 16 residues. J was trimmed by 7 bases and V by 3 bases; bases with no gene match: 6. The CDR3 is CASSQGGQGAGGELFF. CDR3 DNA sequence: TGTGCCAGCAGCCAGGGGGGACAGGGGGCTGGCGGGGAGCTGTTTTTT.

The chain links TRBV2 to TRBJ2-3; 9 nucleotides match TRBD2. Per germline, CDR1 SNHLY and CDR2 FYNNEI. J gave up 3 bases and V 8 bases, and 9 bases lay outside the gene matches. The CDR3 consists of 15 residues. CDR3 residues: CASQISSGVTDTQYF. For the CDR3, the DNA is TGTGCCAGCCAAATCTCTAGCGGGGTGACAGATACGCAGTATTTT.

V is TRBV6-5 and J is TRBJ1-1, with 9 positions matching TRBD1. Trimming removed 6 bases from V and 0 bases from J; junction bases left unmatched: 2. The germline CDR1 and CDR2 sequences are MNHEY and SVGAGI. The CDR3 loop spans 14 amino acids. For the CDR3, the DNA is TGTGCCAGCAGACGACAGGGGGTGAACACTGAAGCTTTCTTT. Protein: CASRRQGVNTEAFF.

V is TRBV7-2 and J is TRBJ2-3, with 12 positions matching TRBD2. Per germline, CDR1 SGHTA and CDR2 FQGNSA. The CDR3 runs to 16 residues. The CDR3 bases are TGTGTCTCTCCCAAATCTAGCGGGGGGGCGACAGATACGCAGTATTTT. Amino acids: CVSPKSSGGATDTQYF.

The genes are TRBV4-2 and TRBJ2-5; 7 nucleotides align to TRBD2. V lost 3 bases and J lost 5; bases outside the gene matches: 9. Germline V gene sequence: CDR1 LGHNA, CDR2 YNFKEQ. This CDR3 spans 15 amino acids. The CDR3 sequence: CASSQSRARGETQYF. In DNA form, the CDR3 reads TGTGCCAGCAGCCAGAGCAGGGCGCGGGGGGAGACCCAGTACTTC.